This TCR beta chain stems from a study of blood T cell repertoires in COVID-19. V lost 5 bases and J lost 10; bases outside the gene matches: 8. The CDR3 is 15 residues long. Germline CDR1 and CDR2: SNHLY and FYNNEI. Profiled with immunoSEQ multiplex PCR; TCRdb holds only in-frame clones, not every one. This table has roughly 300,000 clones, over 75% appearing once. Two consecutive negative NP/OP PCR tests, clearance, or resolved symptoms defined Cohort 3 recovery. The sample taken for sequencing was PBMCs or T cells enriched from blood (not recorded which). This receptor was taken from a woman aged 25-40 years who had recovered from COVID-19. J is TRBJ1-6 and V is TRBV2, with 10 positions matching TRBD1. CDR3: CASSRGQGGRSPLHF. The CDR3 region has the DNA TGTGCCAGCAGTCGCGGACAGGGGGGAAGATCACCCCTCCACTTT. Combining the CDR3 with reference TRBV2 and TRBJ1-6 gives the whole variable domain EPEVTQTPSHQVTQMGQEVILRCVPISNHLYFYWYRQILGQKVEFLVSFYNNEISEKSEIFDDQFSVERPDGSNFTLKIRSTKLEDSAMYFCASSRGQGGRSPLHFGNGTRLTVT.